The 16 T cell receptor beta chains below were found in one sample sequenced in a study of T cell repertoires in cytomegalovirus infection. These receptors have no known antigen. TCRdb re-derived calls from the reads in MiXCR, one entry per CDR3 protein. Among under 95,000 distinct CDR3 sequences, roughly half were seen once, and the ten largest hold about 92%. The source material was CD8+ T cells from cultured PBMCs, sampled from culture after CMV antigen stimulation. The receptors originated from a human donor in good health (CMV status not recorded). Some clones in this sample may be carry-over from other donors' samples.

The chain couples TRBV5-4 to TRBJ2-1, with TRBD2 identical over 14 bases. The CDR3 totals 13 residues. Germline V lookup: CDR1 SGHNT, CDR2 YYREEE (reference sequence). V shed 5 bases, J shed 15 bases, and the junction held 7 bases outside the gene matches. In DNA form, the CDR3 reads TGTGCCAGCAGTCAAGGGACTAGCGGGAGTTTGTTCTTC. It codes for CASSQGTSGSLFF.

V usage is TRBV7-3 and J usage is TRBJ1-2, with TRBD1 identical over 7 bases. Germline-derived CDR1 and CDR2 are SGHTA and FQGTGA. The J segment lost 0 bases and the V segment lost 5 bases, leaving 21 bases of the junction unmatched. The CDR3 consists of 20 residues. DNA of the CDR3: TGTGCCAGCAGCCGCGGCCGGGGGACAGCGGAAGGGGGAGCTAACTATGGCTACACCTTC. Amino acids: CASSRGRGTAEGGANYGYTF.

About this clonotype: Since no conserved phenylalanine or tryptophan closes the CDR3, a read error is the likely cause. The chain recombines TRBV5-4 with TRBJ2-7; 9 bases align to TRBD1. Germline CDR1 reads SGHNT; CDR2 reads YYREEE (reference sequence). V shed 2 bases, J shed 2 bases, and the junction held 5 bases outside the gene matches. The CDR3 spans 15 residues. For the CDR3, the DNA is TGTGCCAGCAGCTTTCCGGGACAGGGAGCCTACGAGCAGTACTTA. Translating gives CASSFPGQGAYEQYL.

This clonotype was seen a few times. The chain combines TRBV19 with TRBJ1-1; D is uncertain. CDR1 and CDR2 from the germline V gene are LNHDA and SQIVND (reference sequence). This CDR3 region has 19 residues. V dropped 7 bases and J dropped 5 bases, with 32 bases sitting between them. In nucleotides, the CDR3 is TGTGCCAGTACTGAACTGACGGAAATAGGACTCAGGAGAGGGACTGAAGCTTTCTTT. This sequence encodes CASTELTEIGLRRGTEAFF.

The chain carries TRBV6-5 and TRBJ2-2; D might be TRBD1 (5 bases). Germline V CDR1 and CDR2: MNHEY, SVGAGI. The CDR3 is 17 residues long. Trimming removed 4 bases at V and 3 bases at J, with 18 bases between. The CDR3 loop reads CASSSRQSRVDTGELFF. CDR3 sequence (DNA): TGTGCCAGCAGTTCCCGACAAAGCAGGGTAGACACCGGGGAGCTGTTTTTT.

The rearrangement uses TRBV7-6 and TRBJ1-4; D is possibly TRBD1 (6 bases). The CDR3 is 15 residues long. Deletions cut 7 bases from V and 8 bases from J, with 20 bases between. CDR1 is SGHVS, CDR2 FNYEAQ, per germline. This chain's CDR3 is CASNLGGRGKEKLFF. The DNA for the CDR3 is TGTGCCAGCAACCTCGGAGGCAGGGGAAAGGAAAAACTGTTTTTT.

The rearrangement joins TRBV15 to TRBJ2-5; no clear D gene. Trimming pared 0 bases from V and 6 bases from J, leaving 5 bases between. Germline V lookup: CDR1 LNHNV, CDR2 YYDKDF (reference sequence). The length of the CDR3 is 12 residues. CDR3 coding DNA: TGTGCCACCAGCAGAGAGGGTCAGACCCAGTACTTC. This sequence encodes CATSREGQTQYF.

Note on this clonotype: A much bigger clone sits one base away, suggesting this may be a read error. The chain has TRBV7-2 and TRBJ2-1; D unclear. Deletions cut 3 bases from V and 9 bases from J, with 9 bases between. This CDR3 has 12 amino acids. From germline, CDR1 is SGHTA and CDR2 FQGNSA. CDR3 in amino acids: CASSFPRVEQFF. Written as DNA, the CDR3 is TGTGCCAGCAGCTTTCCCCGTGTTGAGCAGTTCTTC.

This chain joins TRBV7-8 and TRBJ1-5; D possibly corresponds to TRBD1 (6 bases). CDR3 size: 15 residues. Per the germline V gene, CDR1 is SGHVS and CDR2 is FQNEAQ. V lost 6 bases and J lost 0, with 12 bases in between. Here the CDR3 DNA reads TGTGCCAGCAGACAGGGTCCCTCTAGCAATCAGCCCCAGCATTTT. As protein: CASRQGPSSNQPQHF.

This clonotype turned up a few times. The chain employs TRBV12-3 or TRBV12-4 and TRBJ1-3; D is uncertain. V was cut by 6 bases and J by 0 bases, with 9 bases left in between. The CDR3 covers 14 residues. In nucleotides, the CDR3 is TGTGCCAGCAGCGCAGCGAGCTCTGGAAACACCATATATTTT. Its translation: CASSAASSGNTIYF.

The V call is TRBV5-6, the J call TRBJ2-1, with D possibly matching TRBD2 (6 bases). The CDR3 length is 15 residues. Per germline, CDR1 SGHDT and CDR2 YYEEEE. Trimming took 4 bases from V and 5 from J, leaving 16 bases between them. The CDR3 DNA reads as TGTGCCAGCAGCCCCCCCGGGCTAGCGAACAATGAGCAGTTCTTC. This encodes CASSPPGLANNEQFF.

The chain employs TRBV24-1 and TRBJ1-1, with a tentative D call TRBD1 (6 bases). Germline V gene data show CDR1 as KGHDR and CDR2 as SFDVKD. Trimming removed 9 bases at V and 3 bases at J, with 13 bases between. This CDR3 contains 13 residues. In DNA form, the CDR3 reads TGTGCCACCCATGGGAAGGGGGACACTGAAGCTTTCTTT. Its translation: CATHGKGDTEAFF.

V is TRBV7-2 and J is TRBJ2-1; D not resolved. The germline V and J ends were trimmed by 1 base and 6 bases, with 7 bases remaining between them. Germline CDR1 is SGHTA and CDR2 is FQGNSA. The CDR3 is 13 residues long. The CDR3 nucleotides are TGTGCCAGCAGCTTAGACAGTTTCAATGAGCAGTTCTTC. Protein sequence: CASSLDSFNEQFF. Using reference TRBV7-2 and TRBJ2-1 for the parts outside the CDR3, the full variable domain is GAGVSQSPSNKVTEKGKDVELRCDPISGHTALYWYRQSLGQGLEFLIYFQGNSAPDKSGLPSDRFSAERTGGSVSTLTIQRTQQEDSAVYLCASSLDSFNEQFFGPGTRLTVL.

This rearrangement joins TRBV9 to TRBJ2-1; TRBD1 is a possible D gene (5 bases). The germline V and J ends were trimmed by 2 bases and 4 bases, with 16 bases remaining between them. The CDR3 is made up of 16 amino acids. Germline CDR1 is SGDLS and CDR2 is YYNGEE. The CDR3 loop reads CASSVLLDGQYNEQFF. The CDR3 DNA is TGTGCCAGCAGCGTCCTCCTCGACGGACAATACAATGAGCAGTTCTTC.

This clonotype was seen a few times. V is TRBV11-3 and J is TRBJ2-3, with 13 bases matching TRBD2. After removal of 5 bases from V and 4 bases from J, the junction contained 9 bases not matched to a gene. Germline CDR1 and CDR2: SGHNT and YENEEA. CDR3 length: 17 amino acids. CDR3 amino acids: CASSTRTSGGFADTQYF. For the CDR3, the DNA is TGTGCCAGCAGCACCCGGACTAGCGGGGGTTTTGCAGATACGCAGTATTTT.

The CDR3 DNA reads TGCGCCAGCAGCTGGAGGACTAGCGGGAGCGAGAACGAGCAGTACTTC. It is translated as CASSWRTSGSENEQYF. V usage is TRBV5-1 and J usage is TRBJ2-7; 13 nucleotides agree with TRBD2. V shed 3 bases, J shed 5 bases, and the junction held 8 bases outside the gene matches. The CDR3 is 16 residues long. CDR1 SGHRS and CDR2 YFSETQ come from the germline V gene. The entire variable domain, with the rest obtained from reference TRBV5-1 and TRBJ2-7, is as follows: KAGVTQTPRYLIKTRGQQVTLSCSPISGHRSVSWYQQTPGQGLQFLFEYFSETQRNKGNFPGRFSGRQFSNSRSEMNVSTLELGDSALYLCASSWRTSGSENEQYFGPGTRLTVT.